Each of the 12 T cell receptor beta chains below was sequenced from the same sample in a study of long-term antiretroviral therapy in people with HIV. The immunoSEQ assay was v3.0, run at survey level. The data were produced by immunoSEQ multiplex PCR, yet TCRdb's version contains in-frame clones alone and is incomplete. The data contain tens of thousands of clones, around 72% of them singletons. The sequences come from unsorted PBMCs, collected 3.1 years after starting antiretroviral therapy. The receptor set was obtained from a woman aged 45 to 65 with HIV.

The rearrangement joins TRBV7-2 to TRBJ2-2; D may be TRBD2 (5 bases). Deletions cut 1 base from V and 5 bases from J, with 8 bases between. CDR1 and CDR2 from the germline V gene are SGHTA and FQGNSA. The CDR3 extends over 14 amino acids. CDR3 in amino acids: CASSLVTGTGELFF. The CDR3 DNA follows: TGTGCCAGCAGCTTAGTTACGGGGACCGGGGAGCTGTTTTTT. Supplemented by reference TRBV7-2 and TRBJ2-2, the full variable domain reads GAGVSQSPSNKVTEKGKDVELRCDPISGHTALYWYRQSLGQGLEFLIYFQGNSAPDKSGLPSDRFSAERTGGSVSTLTIQRTQQEDSAVYLCASSLVTGTGELFFGEGSRLTVL.

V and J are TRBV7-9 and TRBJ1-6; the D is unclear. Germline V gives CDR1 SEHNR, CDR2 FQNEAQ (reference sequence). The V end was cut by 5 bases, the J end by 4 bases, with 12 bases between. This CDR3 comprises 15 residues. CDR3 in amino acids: CASSMGSLYNSPLHF. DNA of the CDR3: TGTGCCAGCAGCATGGGATCCCTTTATAATTCACCCCTCCACTTT.

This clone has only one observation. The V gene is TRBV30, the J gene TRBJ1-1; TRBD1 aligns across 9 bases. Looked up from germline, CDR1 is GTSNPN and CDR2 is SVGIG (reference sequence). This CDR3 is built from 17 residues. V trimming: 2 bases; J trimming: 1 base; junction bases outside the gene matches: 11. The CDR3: CAWSPQPSGQGNTEAFF. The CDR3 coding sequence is TGTGCCTGGAGTCCCCAGCCTTCGGGACAGGGGAACACTGAAGCTTTCTTT.

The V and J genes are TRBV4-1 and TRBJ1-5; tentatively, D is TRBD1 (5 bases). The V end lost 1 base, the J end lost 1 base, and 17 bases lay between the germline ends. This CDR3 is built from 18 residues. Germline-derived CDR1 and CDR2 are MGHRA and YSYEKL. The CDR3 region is CASSQVRDPRRSNQPQHF. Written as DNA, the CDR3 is TGCGCCAGCAGCCAAGTAAGGGACCCTAGGAGGAGCAATCAGCCCCAGCATTTT.

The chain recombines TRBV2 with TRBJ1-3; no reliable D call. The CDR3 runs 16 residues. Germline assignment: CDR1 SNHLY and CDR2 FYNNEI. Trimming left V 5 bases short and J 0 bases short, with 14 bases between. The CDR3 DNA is TGTGCCAGCAGTTTTCGGCCCCCTACCTCTGGAAACACCATATATTTT. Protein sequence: CASSFRPPTSGNTIYF.

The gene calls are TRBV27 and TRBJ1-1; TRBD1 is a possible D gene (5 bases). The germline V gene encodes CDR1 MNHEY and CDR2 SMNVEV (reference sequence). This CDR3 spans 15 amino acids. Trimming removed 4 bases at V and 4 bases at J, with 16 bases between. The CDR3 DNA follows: TGTGCCAGCAGTTCCGGGACTGTGCGTTTCACTGAAGCTTTCTTT. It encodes CASSSGTVRFTEAFF.

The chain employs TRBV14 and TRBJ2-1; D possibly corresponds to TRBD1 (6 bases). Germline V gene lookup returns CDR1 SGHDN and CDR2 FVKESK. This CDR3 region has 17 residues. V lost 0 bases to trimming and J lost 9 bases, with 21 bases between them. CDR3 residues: CASSQDRSSWGRGEQFF. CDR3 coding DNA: TGTGCCAGCAGCCAAGATCGTAGTTCGTGGGGGCGCGGTGAGCAGTTCTTC.

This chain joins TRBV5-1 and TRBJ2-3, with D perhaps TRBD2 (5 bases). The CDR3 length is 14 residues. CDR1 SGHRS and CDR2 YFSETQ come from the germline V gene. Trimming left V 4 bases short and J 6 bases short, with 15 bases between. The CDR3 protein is CASSPRLTVDTQYF. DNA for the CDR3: TGCGCCAGCAGCCCAAGACTAACGGTCGATACGCAGTATTTT.

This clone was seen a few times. The CDR3 sequence is CASSLGRGYEQYV. DNA of the CDR3: TGTGCCAGCAGCTTAGGTCGTGGGTACGAGCAGTACGTC. The chain employs TRBV11-2 and TRBJ2-7; D is ambiguous. The CDR3 is 13 amino acids. Per the germline V gene, CDR1 is SGHAT and CDR2 is FQNNGV. Trimming took 1 base from V and 4 from J, leaving 8 bases between them.

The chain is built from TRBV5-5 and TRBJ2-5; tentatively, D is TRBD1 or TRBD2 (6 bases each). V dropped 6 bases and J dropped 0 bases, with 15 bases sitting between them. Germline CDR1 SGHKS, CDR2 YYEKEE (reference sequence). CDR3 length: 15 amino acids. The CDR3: CASTPWGAYQETQYF. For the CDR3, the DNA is TGTGCCAGCACCCCCTGGGGGGCCTACCAAGAGACCCAGTACTTC.

The CDR3 here is CASSPGTGELFF. The DNA of the CDR3 is TGTGCCAGCTCACCGGGGACAGGGGAACTGTTTTTT. The rearrangement uses TRBV18 and TRBJ1-4, with 10 bases lining up with TRBD1. V lost 3 bases, J lost 12 bases, and 1 base stayed unmatched. The CDR3 is 12 residues long. The germline gives CDR1 KGHSH, CDR2 LQKENI.

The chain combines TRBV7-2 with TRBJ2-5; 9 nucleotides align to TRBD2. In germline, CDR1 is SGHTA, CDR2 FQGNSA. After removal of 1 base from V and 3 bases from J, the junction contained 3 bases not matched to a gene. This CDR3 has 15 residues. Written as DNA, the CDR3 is TGTGCCAGCAGCTTAGAGGGGACTAGCAAAGAGACCCAGTACTTC. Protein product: CASSLEGTSKETQYF.